This TCR beta chain was profiled in a study of shared clonotypes between healthy human individuals. Looking at the study overall: Researchers assigned three CD4 naive, three CD4 memory, two CD8 naive and one CD8 memory plate to each donor.

A word on this clone: Its antigen is not known.

Trimming left V 0 bases short and J 4 bases short, with 5 bases between. The CDR3 sequence is 13 residues long. The V gene's germline CDR1 is SGDLS and CDR2 YYNGEE. Deep-level settings were used for running the assay. TCRdb keeps only in-frame clones here, not all; method: immunoSEQ multiplex PCR. Among under 1,100,000 clones, approximately 70% were seen once, and the ten largest hold about 1.5%. Findings of the study overall: The diversity represented, both genetic and in exposure history, was limited by few donors.

Sequenced material: memory CD4+ T cells sorted from blood. The subset was: CD45RA-negative fraction. The chain combines TRBV9 with TRBJ1-3; the D is unclear. The sequence derives from a young man in good health. DNA for the CDR3: TGTGCCAGCAGCGTAGCAAAGGGAAACACCATATATTTT. It specifies CASSVAKGNTIYF.